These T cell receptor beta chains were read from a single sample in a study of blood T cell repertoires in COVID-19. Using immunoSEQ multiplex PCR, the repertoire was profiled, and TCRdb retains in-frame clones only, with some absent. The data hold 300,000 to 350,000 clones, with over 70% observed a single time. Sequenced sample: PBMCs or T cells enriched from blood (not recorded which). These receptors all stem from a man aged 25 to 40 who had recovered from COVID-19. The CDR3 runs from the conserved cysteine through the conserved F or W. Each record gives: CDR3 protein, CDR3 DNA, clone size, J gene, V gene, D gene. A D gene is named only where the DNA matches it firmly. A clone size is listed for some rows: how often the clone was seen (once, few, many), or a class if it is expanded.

CDR3 protein: CASSVAGSGGAYEQYF
CDR3 DNA: TGTGCCAGCAGCGTAGCTGGTAGCGGGGGGGCTTACGAGCAGTACTTC
clone size: NA
J gene: TRBJ2-7
V gene: TRBV9
D gene: TRBD2

CDR3 protein: CASALSSRGNYGYTF
CDR3 DNA: TGTGCCAGCGCCCTATCTTCCAGGGGGAACTATGGCTACACCTTC
clone size: NA
J gene: TRBJ1-2
V gene: TRBV2
D gene: TRBD1

CDR3 protein: CASSPPSGQPYQPQHF
CDR3 DNA: TGTGCCAGCTCACCACCGTCGGGACAGCCGTATCAGCCCCAGCATTTT
clone size: few
J gene: TRBJ1-5
V gene: TRBV18
D gene: TRBD1

CDR3 protein: CASSSDRLGYTF
CDR3 DNA: TGTGCCAGCAGCTCGGACAGGCTTGGCTACACCTTC
clone size: NA
J gene: TRBJ1-2
V gene: TRBV5-4
D gene: TRBD1

CDR3 protein: CASSEQGASTYNEQFF
CDR3 DNA: TGCGCCAGCAGCGAACAGGGGGCTAGTACCTACAATGAGCAGTTCTTC
clone size: NA
J gene: TRBJ2-1
V gene: TRBV5-1
D gene: TRBD1

CDR3 protein: CASTAGGEQFF
CDR3 DNA: TGTGCCAGCACAGCGGGGGGGGAGCAGTTCTTC
clone size: few
J gene: TRBJ2-1
V gene: TRBV25-1
D gene: TRBD2

CDR3 protein: CAISETAMNTEAFF
CDR3 DNA: TGTGCCATCAGTGAGACAGCCATGAACACTGAAGCTTTCTTT
clone size: NA
J gene: TRBJ1-1
V gene: TRBV10-3
D gene: NA

CDR3 protein: CASSLRFNSPLHF
CDR3 DNA: TGTGCCAGCAGCTTGCGTTTTAATTCACCCCTCCACTTT
clone size: NA
J gene: TRBJ1-6
V gene: TRBV5-6
D gene: NA

CDR3 protein: CASSQSGIYEKLFF
CDR3 DNA: TGTGCCAGTAGTCAATCCGGGATTTATGAAAAACTGTTTTTT
clone size: NA
J gene: TRBJ1-4
V gene: TRBV19
D gene: NA

CDR3 protein: CASSFQGSGANVLTF
CDR3 DNA: TGTGCCAGCAGCTTCCAGGGCTCTGGGGCCAACGTCCTGACTTTC
clone size: NA
J gene: TRBJ2-6
V gene: TRBV7-2
D gene: NA

CDR3 protein: CASRLDRAAIREKLFF
CDR3 DNA: TGTGCAAGTCGCTTGGACAGGGCTGCCATAAGAGAAAAACTGTTTTTT
clone size: NA
J gene: TRBJ1-4
V gene: TRBV12-2
D gene: NA

CDR3 protein: CASSLRARGMDSPLHF
CDR3 DNA: TGTGCCAGCAGCTTGCGGGCGCGGGGTATGGATTCACCCCTCCACTTT
clone size: NA
J gene: TRBJ1-6
V gene: TRBV7-6
D gene: NA

CDR3 protein: CASSATSTDTQYF
CDR3 DNA: TGCGCCAGCAGCGCCACTAGTACAGATACGCAGTATTTT
clone size: NA
J gene: TRBJ2-3
V gene: TRBV5-1
D gene: NA

CDR3 protein: CASSFGQGNVYEQYF
CDR3 DNA: TGTGCCAGCAGTTTCGGACAGGGAAATGTCTACGAGCAGTACTTC
clone size: NA
J gene: TRBJ2-7
V gene: TRBV27
D gene: TRBD1

CDR3 protein: CASRDGTSYQETQYF
CDR3 DNA: TGTGCCAGCAGGGATGGGACATCGTACCAAGAGACCCAGTACTTC
clone size: NA
J gene: TRBJ2-5
V gene: TRBV2
D gene: NA

CDR3 protein: CAWSVRMTEPSREQYF
CDR3 DNA: TGTGCCTGGAGTGTACGGATGACAGAACCTTCTAGAGAGCAGTACTTC
clone size: NA
J gene: TRBJ2-7
V gene: TRBV30
D gene: NA

CDR3 protein: CASSIEGGAGTDTQYF
CDR3 DNA: TGTGCCAGTAGTATTGAGGGGGGGGCTGGCACAGATACGCAGTATTTT
clone size: NA
J gene: TRBJ2-3
V gene: TRBV19
D gene: NA

CDR3 protein: CASSQSNRAHEQYF
CDR3 DNA: TGCGCCAGCAGTCAATCAAACAGGGCCCACGAGCAGTACTTC
clone size: NA
J gene: TRBJ2-7
V gene: TRBV23-1
D gene: NA

CDR3 protein: CASSPYGQGASNQPQHF
CDR3 DNA: TGTGCCAGCTCACCATATGGGCAGGGGGCCAGCAATCAGCCCCAGCATTTT
clone size: once
J gene: TRBJ1-5
V gene: TRBV18
D gene: TRBD1

CDR3 protein: CASSGSHDRASTGELFF
CDR3 DNA: TGTGCCAGCAGCGGATCCCATGACAGGGCTAGCACCGGGGAGCTGTTTTTT
clone size: NA
J gene: TRBJ2-2
V gene: TRBV9
D gene: TRBD1

CDR3 protein: CASSGFPGPNTGELFF
CDR3 DNA: TGTGCCAGCAGTGGGTTTCCGGGTCCGAACACCGGGGAGCTGTTTTTT
clone size: NA
J gene: TRBJ2-2
V gene: TRBV2
D gene: NA

CDR3 protein: CASSNVPGQPYSPLHF
CDR3 DNA: TGCGCCAGCAGTAATGTACCGGGACAGCCATATTCACCCCTCCACTTT
clone size: NA
J gene: TRBJ1-6
V gene: TRBV4-1
D gene: TRBD1

CDR3 protein: CASSRWGGSYNEQFF
CDR3 DNA: TGTGCCAGCAGCAGGTGGGGGGGCTCCTACAATGAGCAGTTCTTC
clone size: NA
J gene: TRBJ2-1
V gene: TRBV6-2/TRBV6-3
D gene: TRBD2

CDR3 protein: CASSETHEQYF
CDR3 DNA: TGTGCCAGCAGTGAAACACACGAGCAGTACTTC
clone size: NA
J gene: TRBJ2-7
V gene: TRBV2
D gene: NA

CDR3 protein: CASSQDRRQGDYGYTF
CDR3 DNA: TGCGCCAGCAGCCAAGACCGGAGACAGGGAGACTATGGCTACACCTTC
clone size: few
J gene: TRBJ1-2
V gene: TRBV4-1
D gene: TRBD1

CDR3 protein: CASSLIPTGFNEQYF
CDR3 DNA: TGTGCCAGCAGTTTAATCCCGACAGGGTTCAACGAGCAGTACTTC
clone size: NA
J gene: TRBJ2-7
V gene: TRBV27
D gene: TRBD1

CDR3 protein: CASSRDRYYEQYF
CDR3 DNA: TGTGCCAGTAGTAGGGACAGATACTACGAGCAGTACTTC
clone size: NA
J gene: TRBJ2-7
V gene: TRBV19
D gene: TRBD1

CDR3 protein: CASRRALTNEKLFF
CDR3 DNA: TGTGCCAGCAGGCGGGCATTAACTAATGAAAAACTGTTTTTT
clone size: once
J gene: TRBJ1-4
V gene: TRBV7-9
D gene: NA

CDR3 protein: CASSSIIQVAEQYF
CDR3 DNA: TGCGCCAGCAGTTCTATTATACAGGTTGCCGAGCAGTACTTC
clone size: NA
J gene: TRBJ2-7
V gene: TRBV23-1
D gene: NA

CDR3 protein: CASSPLRGSDTQYF
CDR3 DNA: TGCGCCAGCAGCCCCCTTCGGGGGTCAGATACGCAGTATTTT
clone size: NA
J gene: TRBJ2-3
V gene: TRBV5-1
D gene: NA

CDR3 protein: CASSPNYEQFF
CDR3 DNA: TGTGCCAGCAGCCCAAACTATGAGCAGTTCTTC
clone size: NA
J gene: TRBJ2-1
V gene: TRBV2
D gene: NA

CDR3 protein: CASKRGGDGDTQYF
CDR3 DNA: TGTGCCAGCAAGCGCGGGGGGGACGGAGATACGCAGTATTTT
clone size: once
J gene: TRBJ2-3
V gene: TRBV7-2
D gene: TRBD2

CDR3 protein: CATEDTLNYGYTF
CDR3 DNA: TGTGCCACCGAGGACACCCTTAACTATGGCTACACCTTC
clone size: NA
J gene: TRBJ1-2
V gene: TRBV9
D gene: NA

CDR3 protein: CAWSVGRGILPQHF
CDR3 DNA: TGTGCCTGGAGTGTGGGCAGGGGGATTCTGCCCCAGCATTTT
clone size: NA
J gene: TRBJ1-5
V gene: TRBV30
D gene: TRBD1

CDR3 protein: CAWSRGQGINTIYF
CDR3 DNA: TGTGCCTGGAGTAGGGGACAGGGTATTAACACCATATATTTT
clone size: NA
J gene: TRBJ1-3
V gene: TRBV30
D gene: TRBD1

CDR3 protein: CASRTGTSGAEQYF
CDR3 DNA: TGCGCCAGCCGTACCGGGACTAGCGGAGCCGAGCAGTACTTC
clone size: NA
J gene: TRBJ2-7
V gene: TRBV5-1
D gene: TRBD2

CDR3 protein: CASSDGQGTDSPLHF
CDR3 DNA: TGCGCCAGCAGCGACGGACAGGGGACGGATTCACCCCTCCACTTT
clone size: NA
J gene: TRBJ1-6
V gene: TRBV5-1
D gene: TRBD1

CDR3 protein: CASSLEGTGAGYNSPLHF
CDR3 DNA: TGTGCCAGCAGCTTGGAGGGGACAGGGGCCGGGTATAATTCACCCCTCCACTTT
clone size: NA
J gene: TRBJ1-6
V gene: TRBV5-5
D gene: TRBD1

CDR3 protein: CSVASSYSNQPQHF
CDR3 DNA: TGCAGCGTTGCTTCCTCCTATAGCAATCAGCCCCAGCATTTT
clone size: NA
J gene: TRBJ1-5
V gene: TRBV29-1
D gene: NA

CDR3 protein: CASSLEYTEAFF
CDR3 DNA: TGTGCCAGCAGCTTGGAGTACACTGAAGCTTTCTTT
clone size: NA
J gene: TRBJ1-1
V gene: TRBV7-9
D gene: NA

CDR3 protein: CASSLTPVVSLGNTIYF
CDR3 DNA: TGTGCCAGCAGCCTGACACCGGTGGTCTCTCTCGGAAACACCATATATTTT
clone size: few
J gene: TRBJ1-3
V gene: TRBV4-2
D gene: NA

CDR3 protein: CASSLGDREDQETQYF
CDR3 DNA: TGTGCCAGCAGCCTTGGGGACAGGGAGGACCAAGAGACCCAGTACTTC
clone size: NA
J gene: TRBJ2-5
V gene: TRBV7-9
D gene: TRBD1

CDR3 protein: CASGTGGSYGYTF
CDR3 DNA: TGTGCCAGCGGGACAGGGGGTAGCTATGGCTACACCTTC
clone size: NA
J gene: TRBJ1-2
V gene: TRBV27
D gene: TRBD1

CDR3 protein: CASAVGRGGYGYTF
CDR3 DNA: TGTGCCAGCGCTGTTGGTCGGGGGGGCTATGGCTACACCTTC
clone size: few
J gene: TRBJ1-2
V gene: TRBV2
D gene: NA

CDR3 protein: CAWSSKTLGGSNQPQHF
CDR3 DNA: TGTGCCTGGAGTTCGAAGACTCTTGGAGGTAGCAATCAGCCCCAGCATTTT
clone size: NA
J gene: TRBJ1-5
V gene: TRBV30
D gene: NA

CDR3 protein: CASSLGGLYTGELFF
CDR3 DNA: TGTGCCAGCAGCTTAGGTGGGCTCTACACCGGGGAGCTGTTTTTT
clone size: NA
J gene: TRBJ2-2
V gene: TRBV7-2
D gene: NA

CDR3 protein: CASIGDSSGANVLTF
CDR3 DNA: TGTGCCAGCATAGGGGACAGCTCTGGGGCCAACGTCCTGACTTTC
clone size: NA
J gene: TRBJ2-6
V gene: TRBV6-5
D gene: TRBD1

CDR3 protein: CASSSMRGGQGASPLHF
CDR3 DNA: TGTGCCAGCAGCTCTATGAGGGGGGGACAGGGCGCCTCACCCCTCCACTTT
clone size: few
J gene: TRBJ1-6
V gene: TRBV11-2
D gene: TRBD1

CDR3 protein: CAISVSGGGAQETQYF
CDR3 DNA: TGTGCCATCAGTGTTTCGGGCGGGGGGGCCCAAGAGACCCAGTACTTC
clone size: NA
J gene: TRBJ2-5
V gene: TRBV10-3
D gene: TRBD2